One sample yielded the 12 T cell receptor beta chains listed below, sequenced in a study of regulatory T cells in long-lasting Graves disease. Library construction for TCR beta used iRepertoire HTBI primers and Arm-PCR of CDR3 regions. TCRdb recomputed calls from the multiplex PCR reads with MiXCR, one row per CDR3 protein. The table records about 520,000 distinct CDR3 sequences, around 12% of them present only once. Time point specified: newly diagnosed GD, antithyroid drugs for less than 3 months. Isolated PBMC RNA provided the starting material for the TCR library. The sample was also linked to a second study, of T cells in Graves' hyperthyroidism and ophthalmopathy.

The sample here was peripheral blood mononuclear cells (PBMCs), taken at new diagnosis, from a patient treated with antithyroid drugs. These receptors all come from a woman in her thirties with Graves disease.

This clonotype showed up just a few times. CDR3 bases: TGTGCCAGCAGTATCCGATCCTCTACAATCACTGAAGCTTTCTTT. Residues: CASSIRSSTITEAFF. V gene TRBV6-1 combines with J gene TRBJ1-1; D is unclear. V was pared by 5 bases and J by 4 bases, with 17 bases between. The CDR3 has 15 amino acids. The germline V gene has CDR1 MNHNS and CDR2 SASEGT.

Many counts were recorded for this clonotype. The chain combines TRBV28 with TRBJ2-3; the D is unclear. The CDR3 is 12 amino acids. Trimming pared 10 bases from V and 1 base from J, leaving 9 bases between. The germline CDR1 and CDR2 sequences are MDHEN and SYDVKM. CDR3 DNA sequence: TGTGCCACCCGAGGTGGCACAGATACGCAGTATTTT. Its translation: CATRGGTDTQYF. The whole variable domain, filled in from reference TRBV28 and TRBJ2-3, reads DVKVTQSSRYLVKRTGEKVFLECVQDMDHENMFWYRQDPGLGLRLIYFSYDVKMKEKGDIPEGYSVSREKKERFSLILESASTNQTSMYLCATRGGTDTQYFGPGTRLTVL.

The rearrangement links TRBV13 to TRBJ2-7, with D uncertain. CDR3 length: 12 residues. CDR1 PRHDT and CDR2 FYEKMQ come from the germline V gene (reference sequence). V lost 5 bases and J 7 bases, leaving 12 bases between the germline ends. CDR3 coding DNA: TGTGCCAGCAGCCCCCCCGGGCGGGAGCAGTACTTC. Protein: CASSPPGREQYF. Together with reference TRBV13 and TRBJ2-7, the CDR3 gives the full variable domain: AAGVIQSPRHLIKEKRETATLKCYPIPRHDTVYWYQQGPGQDPQFLISFYEKMQSDKGSIPDRFSAQQFSDYHSELNMSSLELGDSALYFCASSPPGREQYFGPGTRLTVT.

This clonotype has ten or more counts. The rearrangement joins TRBV2 to TRBJ1-1; unclear D gene. CDR1 is SNHLY and CDR2 is FYNNEI in the germline V gene. V was shortened by 8 bases and J by 3 bases, with 7 bases between the two germline ends. The length of the CDR3 is 11 residues. Here the CDR3 reads CASSAYTEAFF. The CDR3 DNA reads as TGTGCCAGCTCGGCATACACTGAAGCTTTCTTT.

This clonotype was seen a few times. The chain joins TRBV7-6 to TRBJ2-2; 9 bases align to TRBD1. The V and J ends lost 4 bases and 4 bases, in that order; junction bases with no gene match: 4. The length of the CDR3 is 15 residues. CDR1 and CDR2 (germline): SGHVS, FNYEAQ. DNA for the CDR3: TGTGCCAGCAGCTACAGGGGGCTAAGCACCGGGGAGCTGTTTTTT. This gives the protein CASSYRGLSTGELFF.

This clonotype has a count of ten or more. This chain connects TRBV3-1 to TRBJ2-2; D may be TRBD2 (5 bases). Deletions cut 1 base from V and 6 bases from J, with 15 bases between. CDR1 is LGHDT, CDR2 YNNKEL, per germline (reference sequence). There are 16 residues in the CDR3. CDR3 sequence (DNA): TGTGCCAGCAGCCAAGCGGAGGATATGGGTGCCGGGGAGCTGTTTTTT. This encodes CASSQAEDMGAGELFF.

This clonotype has ten or more counts. The genes are TRBV19 and TRBJ2-7; D might be TRBD1 (6 bases). Trimming took 3 bases from V and 0 from J, leaving 12 bases between them. Germline V gene lookup returns CDR1 LNHDA and CDR2 SQIVND (reference sequence). CDR3 length equals 15 residues. The CDR3 DNA is TGTGCCAGTAGTATGAGTCAGGGGCGCTCCTACGAGCAGTACTTC. This gives the protein CASSMSQGRSYEQYF. The entire variable domain, with the rest obtained from reference TRBV19 and TRBJ2-7, is as follows: DGGITQSPKYLFRKEGQNVTLSCEQNLNHDAMYWYRQDPGQGLRLIYYSQIVNDFQKGDIAEGYSVSREKKESFPLTVTSAQKNPTAFYLCASSMSQGRSYEQYFGPGTRLTVT.

This clonotype was detected only a few times. V and J are TRBV18 and TRBJ2-3, with a possible D match to TRBD2 (5 bases). V was cut by 2 bases and J by 9 bases, with 21 bases left in between. This CDR3 is 16 amino acids long. Per germline, CDR1 KGHSH and CDR2 LQKENI. The CDR3 sequence: CASSPKRAAHNTTQYF. DNA of the CDR3: TGTGCCAGCTCACCAAAGAGGGCCGCACACAATACGACGCAGTATTTT. Supplemented by reference TRBV18 and TRBJ2-3, the full variable domain reads NAGVMQNPRHLVRRRGQEARLRCSPMKGHSHVYWYRQLPEEGLKFMVYLQKENIIDESGMPKERFSAEFPKEGPSILRIQQVVRGDSAAYFCASSPKRAAHNTTQYFGPGTRLTVL.

At least ten counts were recorded for this clonotype. Here the CDR3 reads CASSAGGASGRTYEQYF. DNA of the CDR3: TGTGCCAGTAGTGCGGGAGGAGCTAGCGGGAGAACCTACGAGCAGTACTTC. The chain recombines TRBV19 with TRBJ2-7, with TRBD2 identical over 10 bases. V lost 5 bases and J lost 2; bases outside the gene matches: 12. Germline V gene data show CDR1 as LNHDA and CDR2 as SQIVND (reference sequence). The CDR3 consists of 17 residues.

This clonotype was detected ten times or more. The chain recombines TRBV18 with TRBJ1-1; a possible D gene is TRBD1 (6 bases). Trimming removed 6 bases at V and 0 bases at J, with 23 bases between. This CDR3 has 18 residues. Germline loops: CDR1 KGHSH, CDR2 LQKENI. Here the CDR3 reads CASSWGGREVRMNTEAFF. The CDR3 nucleotides are TGTGCCAGCTCTTGGGGGGGGCGCGAAGTCCGGATGAACACTGAAGCTTTCTTT.

This clonotype occurred many times. The conserved closing phenylalanine or tryptophan is absent in this CDR3, likely reflecting a read error. This chain links TRBV30 with TRBJ1-6; TRBD1 might be the D (5 bases). This CDR3 contains 13 residues. The V end lost 7 bases, the J end lost 9 bases, and 16 bases lay between the germline ends. Germline V lookup: CDR1 GTSNPN, CDR2 SVGIG (reference sequence). CDR3 loop: CAYTTQGLSPLHL. CDR3 nucleotides: TGTGCCTACACTACTCAGGGCCTTTCACCCCTCCACCTT.

This clonotype was recorded at least ten times. The CDR3 nucleotides read TGTGCCAGCAGTTACTCAGGGGGCAGTGTGGATGGAGCCAAAAACATTCAGTACTTC. Translating it yields CASSYSGGSVDGAKNIQYF. This chain joins TRBV6-2 or TRBV6-3 and TRBJ2-4, with TRBD1 identical over 7 bases. The CDR3 is 19 residues long. V gave up 0 bases and J gave up 0 bases; unmatched junction bases: 11. Germline CDR1 reads MNHEY; CDR2 reads SVGEGT.